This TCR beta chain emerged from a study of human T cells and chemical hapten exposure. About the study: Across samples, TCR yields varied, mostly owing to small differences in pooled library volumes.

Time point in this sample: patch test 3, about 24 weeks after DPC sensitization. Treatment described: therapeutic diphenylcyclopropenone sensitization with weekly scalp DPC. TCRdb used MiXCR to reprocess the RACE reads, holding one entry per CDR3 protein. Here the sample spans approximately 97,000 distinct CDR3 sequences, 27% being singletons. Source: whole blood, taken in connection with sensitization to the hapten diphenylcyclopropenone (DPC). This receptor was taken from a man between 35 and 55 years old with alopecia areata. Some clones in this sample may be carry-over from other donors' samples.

The CDR3 spells CASSSKQETQYF. The CDR3 DNA sequence: TGCGCCAGCAGCTCGAAGCAAGAGACCCAGTACTTC. The chain couples TRBV5-1 to TRBJ2-5, with D hard to call. Trimming pared 3 bases from V and 2 bases from J, leaving 5 bases between. The CDR3 length is 12 residues. Germline V lookup: CDR1 SGHRS, CDR2 YFSETQ.